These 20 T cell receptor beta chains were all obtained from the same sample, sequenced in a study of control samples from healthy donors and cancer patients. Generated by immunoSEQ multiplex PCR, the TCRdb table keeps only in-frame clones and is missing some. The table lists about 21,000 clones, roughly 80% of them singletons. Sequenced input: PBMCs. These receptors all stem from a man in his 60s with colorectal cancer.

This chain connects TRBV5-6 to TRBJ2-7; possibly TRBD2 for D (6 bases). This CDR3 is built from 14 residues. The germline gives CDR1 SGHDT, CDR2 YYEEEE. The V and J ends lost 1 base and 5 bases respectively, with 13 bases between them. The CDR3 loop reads CASSLRRGRNEQYF. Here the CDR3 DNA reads TGTGCCAGCAGCTTGAGGAGGGGACGTAACGAGCAGTACTTC.

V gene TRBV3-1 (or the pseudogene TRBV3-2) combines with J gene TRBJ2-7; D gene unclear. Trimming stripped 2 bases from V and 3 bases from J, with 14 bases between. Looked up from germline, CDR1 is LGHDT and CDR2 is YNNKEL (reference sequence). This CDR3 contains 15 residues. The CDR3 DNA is TGTGCCAGCAGCCAATCCCGGGTCTCCAACTACGAGCAGTACGTC. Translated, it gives CASSQSRVSNYEQYV.

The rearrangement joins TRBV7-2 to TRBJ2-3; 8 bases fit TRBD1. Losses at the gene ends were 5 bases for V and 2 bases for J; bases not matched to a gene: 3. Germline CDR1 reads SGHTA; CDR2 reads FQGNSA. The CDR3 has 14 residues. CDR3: CASSPDRATDTQYF. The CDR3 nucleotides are TGTGCCAGCAGCCCGGACAGGGCCACAGATACGCAGTATTTT.

CDR3 sequence: CSVESGYSYEQYF. CDR3 in DNA: TGCAGCGTTGAGAGTGGCTACTCCTACGAGCAGTACTTC. The chain is built from TRBV29-1 and TRBJ2-7; no clear D. Trimming removed 3 bases from V and 0 bases from J, with 9 bases in between. The CDR3 is 13 amino acids. CDR1 and CDR2 from the germline V gene are SQVTM and ANQGSEA.

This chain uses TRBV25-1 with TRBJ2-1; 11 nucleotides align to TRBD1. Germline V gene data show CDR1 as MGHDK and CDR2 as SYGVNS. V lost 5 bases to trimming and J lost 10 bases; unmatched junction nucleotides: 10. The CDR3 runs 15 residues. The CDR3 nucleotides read TGTGCCAGCAGTAACCCGGGACAGGGGGAAGTGGAGCAGTTCTTC. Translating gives CASSNPGQGEVEQFF.

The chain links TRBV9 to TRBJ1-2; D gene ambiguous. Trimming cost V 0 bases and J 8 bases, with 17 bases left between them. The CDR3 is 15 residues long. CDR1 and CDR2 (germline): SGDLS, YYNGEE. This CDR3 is CASSVEREEWGGYTF. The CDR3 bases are TGTGCCAGCAGCGTAGAACGGGAAGAGTGGGGAGGCTACACCTTC.

The CDR3 region is CASSSLAGVTDTQYF. The DNA for the CDR3 is TGTGCCAGCAGCTCTCTAGCGGGGGTCACAGATACGCAGTATTTT. The J gene is TRBJ2-3, the V gene TRBV7-2, with TRBD2 identical over 10 bases. The CDR3 is 15 residues long. Germline lookup yields CDR1 SGHTA and CDR2 FQGNSA. J gave up 2 bases and V 4 bases, and 3 bases lay outside the gene matches.

The CDR3 sequence: CASSYGSRGADTQYF. The CDR3 bases are TGTGCCAGCAGTTACGGATCCCGGGGGGCAGATACGCAGTATTTT. The V gene is TRBV6-5, the J gene TRBJ2-3, with 7 nucleotides matching TRBD2. Looked up from germline, CDR1 is MNHEY and CDR2 is SVGAGI. The V and J ends lost 2 bases and 4 bases, in that order; junction bases with no gene match: 6. This CDR3 has 15 amino acids.

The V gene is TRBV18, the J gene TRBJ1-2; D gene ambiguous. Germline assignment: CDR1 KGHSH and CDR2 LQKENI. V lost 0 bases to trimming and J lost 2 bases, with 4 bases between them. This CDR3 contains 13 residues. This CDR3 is CASSPPTNYGYTF. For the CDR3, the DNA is TGTGCCAGCTCACCACCAACAAACTATGGCTACACCTTC.

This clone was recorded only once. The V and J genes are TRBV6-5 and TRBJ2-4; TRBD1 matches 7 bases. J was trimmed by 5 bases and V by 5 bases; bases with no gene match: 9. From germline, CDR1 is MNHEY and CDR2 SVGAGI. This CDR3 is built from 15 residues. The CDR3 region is CASSRNRDRENIQYF. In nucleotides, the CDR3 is TGTGCCAGCAGTCGTAACCGGGACAGAGAAAACATTCAGTACTTC.

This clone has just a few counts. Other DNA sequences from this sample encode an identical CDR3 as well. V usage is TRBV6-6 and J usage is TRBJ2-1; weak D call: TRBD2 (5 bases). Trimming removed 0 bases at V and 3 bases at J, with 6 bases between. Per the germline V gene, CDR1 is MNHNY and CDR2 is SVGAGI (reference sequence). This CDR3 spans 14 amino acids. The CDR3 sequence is CASSYSRVYNEQFF. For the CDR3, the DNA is TGTGCCAGCAGTTACTCGCGGGTCTACAATGAGCAGTTCTTC.

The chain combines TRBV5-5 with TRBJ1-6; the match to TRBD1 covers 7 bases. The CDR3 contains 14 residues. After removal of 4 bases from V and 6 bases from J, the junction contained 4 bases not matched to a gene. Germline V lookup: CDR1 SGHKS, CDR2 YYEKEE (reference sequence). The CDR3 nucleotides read TGTGCCAGCAGCGCCAGGGACAGTAATTCACCCCTCCACTTT. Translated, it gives CASSARDSNSPLHF.

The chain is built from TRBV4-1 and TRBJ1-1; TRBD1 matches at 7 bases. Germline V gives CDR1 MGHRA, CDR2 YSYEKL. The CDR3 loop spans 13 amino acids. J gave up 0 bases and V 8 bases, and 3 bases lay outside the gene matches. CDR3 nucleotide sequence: TGCGCCAGCCGGGGACAGATGAACACTGAAGCTTTCTTT. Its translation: CASRGQMNTEAFF.

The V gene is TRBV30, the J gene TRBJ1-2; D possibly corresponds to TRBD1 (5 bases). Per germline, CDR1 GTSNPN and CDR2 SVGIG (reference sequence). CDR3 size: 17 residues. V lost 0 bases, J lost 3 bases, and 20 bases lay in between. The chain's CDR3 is CAWSVPSPGNIDYGYTF. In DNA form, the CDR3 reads TGTGCCTGGAGTGTACCCTCCCCAGGGAATATTGACTATGGCTACACCTTC.

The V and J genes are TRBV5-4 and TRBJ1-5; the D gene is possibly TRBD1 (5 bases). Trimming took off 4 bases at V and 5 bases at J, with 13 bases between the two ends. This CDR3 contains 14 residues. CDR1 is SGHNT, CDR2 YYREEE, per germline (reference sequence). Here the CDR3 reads CASSRLGVDQPQHF. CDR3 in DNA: TGTGCCAGCAGCAGACTAGGGGTTGATCAGCCCCAGCATTTT.

The CDR3 region is CASSAQRGPSTDTQYF. The DNA of the CDR3 is TGTGCCAGCAGCGCCCAGCGAGGGCCCTCCACAGATACGCAGTATTTT. The chain joins TRBV9 to TRBJ2-3; D possibly corresponds to TRBD2 (5 bases). The CDR3 loop spans 16 amino acids. V gave up 3 bases and J gave up 2 bases, with 16 bases separating them. Germline lookup yields CDR1 SGDLS and CDR2 YYNGEE. The whole variable domain, remainder taken from reference TRBV9 and TRBJ2-3, is DSGVTQTPKHLITATGQRVTLRCSPRSGDLSVYWYQQSLDQGLQFLIQYYNGEERAKGNILERFSAQQFPDLHSELNLSSLELGDSALYFCASSAQRGPSTDTQYFGPGTRLTVL.

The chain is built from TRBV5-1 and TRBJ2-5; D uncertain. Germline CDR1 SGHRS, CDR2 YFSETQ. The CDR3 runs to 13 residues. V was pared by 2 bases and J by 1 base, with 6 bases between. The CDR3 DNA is TGCGCCAGCAGCTTCTCGGCCCAAGAGACCCAGTACTTC. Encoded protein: CASSFSAQETQYF.

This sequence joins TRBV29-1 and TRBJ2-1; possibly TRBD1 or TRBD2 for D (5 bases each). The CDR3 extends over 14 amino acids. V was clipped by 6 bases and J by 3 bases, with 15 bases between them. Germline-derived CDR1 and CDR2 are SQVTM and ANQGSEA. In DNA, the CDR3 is TGCAGCGTCGACCGGGACGGCAACTACAATGAGCAGTTCTTC. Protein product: CSVDRDGNYNEQFF.

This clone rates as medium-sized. The CDR3 loop is CASSQTGENQPQHF. The CDR3 bases are TGTGCCAGCAGCCAGACGGGAGAGAATCAGCCCCAGCATTTT. The J gene is TRBJ1-5, the V gene TRBV4-2; D uncertain. CDR1 is LGHNA, CDR2 YNFKEQ, per germline. CDR3 size: 14 residues. Trimming pared 3 bases from V and 4 bases from J, leaving 10 bases between.

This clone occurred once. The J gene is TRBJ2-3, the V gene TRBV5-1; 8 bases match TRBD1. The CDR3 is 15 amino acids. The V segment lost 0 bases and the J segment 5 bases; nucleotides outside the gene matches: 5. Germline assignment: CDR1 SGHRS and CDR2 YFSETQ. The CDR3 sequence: CASSLGQGWGDTQYF. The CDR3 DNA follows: TGCGCCAGCAGCTTGGGACAGGGGTGGGGAGATACGCAGTATTTT.